The T cell receptor (beta chain) described here comes from a study of blood T cell repertoires in COVID-19. The table came from immunoSEQ multiplex PCR; TCRdb's copy has only in-frame clones and leaves some out. Of about 76,000 clones in the sample, 75% to 85% were seen once. Germline CDR1 is KGHDR and CDR2 is SFDVKD. The CDR3 runs to 14 residues. V dropped 4 bases and J dropped 6 bases, with 12 bases sitting between them. Seattle enrolled patients during active infection and tracked them longitudinally. The sequenced material came from peripheral blood. The rearrangement joins TRBV24-1 to TRBJ2-1; D uncertain. The receptor was isolated from a man over 45 with COVID-19, enrolled during active disease. In DNA, the CDR3 is TGTGCCACCAGTGAATCCCAATTCGGCAATGAGCAGTTCTTC. Encoded protein: CATSESQFGNEQFF.